A selection of T cell receptor beta chains follows, all from one sample in a study of control samples from healthy donors and cancer patients. Profiled with immunoSEQ multiplex PCR; TCRdb holds only in-frame clones, not every one. The sample's table shows 150,000 to 200,000 clones. Sequencing input: blood. The receptor set was obtained from a woman in her twenties or thirties in good health. The CDR3 runs from the conserved cysteine through the conserved F or W. A D gene is named only where the DNA matches it firmly.

>TRBV6-6|.|TRBJ1-2
TGTGCCAGCAGTTACTCGACGGACGGCTATAAGTATGGCTACACCTTC
CASSYSTDGYKYGYTF
>TRBV10-2|TRBD1|TRBJ1-5
TGCGCCACCACAGGGGACGATAGCAATCAGCCCCAGCATTTT
CATTGDDSNQPQHF
>TRBV19|TRBD2|TRBJ2-3
TGTGCCAGTAGCGCAACTAGCGGGGTATTGGATACGCAGTATTTT
CASSATSGVLDTQYF
>TRBV11-2|.|TRBJ1-1
TGTGCCAGCCGGACTACCAGGGAGTACACTGAAGCTTTCTTT
CASRTTREYTEAFF
>TRBV18|TRBD1|TRBJ2-2
TGTGCCAGCTCACCACCGTCAGGGGGTGACACCGGGGAGCTGTTTTTT
CASSPPSGGDTGELFF
>TRBV18|.|TRBJ2-7
TGTGCCAGCTCACCACCCCCAGGAGGGAACGAGCAGTACTTC
CASSPPPGGNEQYF
>TRBV28|.|TRBJ2-3
TGTGCCAGCAGTTTAGGCACCCCAGGGACAGATACGCAGTATTTT
CASSLGTPGTDTQYF
>TRBV10-2|.|TRBJ1-2
TGCGCCAGCAGCGGACAGATCTATGGCTACACCTTC
CASSGQIYGYTF
>TRBV19|TRBD2|TRBJ2-5
TGTGCCAGTAGTAACAGCGGGGGGGGAGCGGAGACCCAGTACTTC
CASSNSGGGAETQYF
>TRBV6-1|TRBD1|TRBJ2-3
TGTGCCAGCAGTGTAACAGGGGGCGCCGGCACAGATACGCAGTATTTT
CASSVTGGAGTDTQYF
>TRBV11-2|.|TRBJ1-2
TGTGCCAGCAGCTCCTCCGACAGGCTATATGGCTACACCTTC
CASSSSDRLYGYTF
>TRBV9|.|TRBJ1-2
TGTGCCAGCAGGAGGACGGAAGGCTATGGCTACACCTTC
CASRRTEGYGYTF
>TRBV15|.|TRBJ1-2
TGTGCCACCAGCAGCTCCCGGGGTCTATCGCGACTTGGCTACACCTTC
CATSSSRGLSRLGYTF
>TRBV18|.|TRBJ2-5
TGTGCCAGCTCACCAAAGGGCAGACAAGAGACCCAGTACTTC
CASSPKGRQETQYF
>TRBV2|.|TRBJ2-3
TGTGCCAGCAGGTTAGGGGGGGCGGAGGGGGATACGCAGTATTTT
CASRLGGAEGDTQYF
>TRBV19|.|TRBJ2-1
TGTGCCAGTAGTATAGACGCGACAGAGGGGAATGAGCAGTTCTTC
CASSIDATEGNEQFF
>TRBV11-3|.|TRBJ2-2
TGTGCCAGCAGCCCGACTAGAACCGGGGAGCTGTTTTTT
CASSPTRTGELFF
>TRBV24-1|.|TRBJ1-3
TGTGCCACCAGTGATGGGGAGAGCTCTGGAAACACCATATATTTT
CATSDGESSGNTIYF
>TRBV4-3|.|TRBJ1-6
TGCGCCAGCAGCCAAGACAGGGGAAATTCACCCCTCCACTTT
CASSQDRGNSPLHF
>TRBV28|.|TRBJ1-4
TGTGCCAGCAGGGGGACGGGGTCTGGAACTAATGAAAAACTGTTTTTT
CASRGTGSGTNEKLFF
>TRBV5-4|.|TRBJ2-7
TGTGCCAGCAGCTTGGGACAGGCCGACGAGCAGTACTTC
CASSLGQADEQYF
>TRBV3-1/TRBV3-2|TRBD1|TRBJ2-7
TGTGCCAGCAGTCGACAGGGTGCCTACGAGCAGTACTTC
CASSRQGAYEQYF
>TRBV2|TRBD1|TRBJ2-7
TGTGCCAGCACGAGGGACAGGGCCTACGAGCAGTACTTC
CASTRDRAYEQYF
>TRBV2|.|TRBJ1-1
TGTGCCAGCACCTTCGGCGGCACTGAAGCTTTCTTT
CASTFGGTEAFF
>TRBV7-2|.|TRBJ1-2
TGTGCCAGCAGCTCCCGAAGAGGTAGCTATGGCTACACCTTC
CASSSRRGSYGYTF
>TRBV7-2|TRBD1|TRBJ2-3
TGTGCCAGCGGGACAGACTACACAGATACGCAGTATTTT
CASGTDYTDTQYF
>TRBV5-5|.|TRBJ2-2
TGTGCCAGCAGCCCTTGGGACACTGAATCCGGGGAGCTGTTTTTT
CASSPWDTESGELFF
>TRBV2|TRBD1|TRBJ1-2
TGTGCCAGCAGCTTCGGACAGGGCGATGGCTACACCTTC
CASSFGQGDGYTF
>TRBV7-9|TRBD1|TRBJ1-6
TGTGCCAGCAGTGACGGGACAGGGTCCCGATATTCACCCCTCCACTTT
CASSDGTGSRYSPLHF
>TRBV7-2|TRBD1|TRBJ1-6
TGTGCCAGCAGCTTAGACCGGGACAGGGGGTCACCCCTCCACTTT
CASSLDRDRGSPLHF
>TRBV27|TRBD1|TRBJ1-5
TGTGCCAGCAGAATCTTCGCGGACAGGAGAGATCAGCCCCAGCATTTT
CASRIFADRRDQPQHF
>TRBV27|TRBD2|TRBJ2-7
TGTGCCAGCAGTGAAGCGGGGGGGAGCTCCTACGAGCAGTACTTC
CASSEAGGSSYEQYF
>TRBV27|.|TRBJ1-1
TGTGCCAGCAGTTTAATCGGTCAGGGGCGGACTGAAGCTTTCTTT
CASSLIGQGRTEAFF
>TRBV5-8|TRBD2|TRBJ2-7
TGTGCCAGCAGGGACTACACGGGGGGCGAGCAGTACTTC
CASRDYTGGEQYF
>TRBV6-5|.|TRBJ2-5
TGTGCCAGCAGCAGACAGGCAGCCCAAGAGACCCAGTACTTC
CASSRQAAQETQYF
>TRBV7-3|TRBD2|TRBJ2-1
TGTGCCAGCAGCCCGAAGGGGCGGGGGGCAGGGGATGAGCAGTTCTTC
CASSPKGRGAGDEQFF
>TRBV7-9|TRBD1|TRBJ1-2
TGTGCCAGCAGCTCCCATGACAGGGATCGTGGCTACACCTTC
CASSSHDRDRGYTF
>TRBV24-1|.|TRBJ1-5
TGTGCCACCAGTGAAGGGGATCAGCCCCAGCATTTT
CATSEGDQPQHF
>TRBV6-2/TRBV6-3|.|TRBJ1-5
TGTGCCAGCAGTTACGGCAGGGAGCTTAGCAATCAGCCCCAGCATTTT
CASSYGRELSNQPQHF
>TRBV6-6|.|TRBJ1-1
TGTGCCAGCAGTTACTCGACGACAGTGAACACTGAAGCTTTCTTT
CASSYSTTVNTEAFF
>TRBV27|TRBD1|TRBJ1-2
TGTGCCAGCAGCGGGACAGGGAAAAACTATGGCTACACCTTC
CASSGTGKNYGYTF
>TRBV27|.|TRBJ1-1
TGTGCCAGCAGTTTACGGGGGCTACTGAACACTGAAGCTTTCTTT
CASSLRGLLNTEAFF
>TRBV2|TRBD1|TRBJ2-4
TGTGCCAGCAGTGAAGACAGGGGAATGGGAAAAAACATTCAGTACTTC
CASSEDRGMGKNIQYF
>TRBV19|TRBD2|TRBJ2-5
TGTGCCAGTAGCGGGGGGGCCGGCGAGACCCAGTACTTC
CASSGGAGETQYF
>TRBV28|.|TRBJ1-2
TGTGCCAGCAGTTTTCCCGGAGCTAACTATGGCTACACCTTC
CASSFPGANYGYTF
>TRBV11-2|.|TRBJ1-1
TGTGCCAGCAGCTTCCCGACAGGACTAGACACTGAAGCTTTCTTT
CASSFPTGLDTEAFF
>TRBV6-5|.|TRBJ1-5
TGTGCCAGCAGATGGGATAACAATCAGCCCCAGCATTTT
CASRWDNNQPQHF
>TRBV4-3|.|TRBJ1-2
TGCGCCAGCAGCCAATATAGTATTCGGGGTGGCTACACCTTC
CASSQYSIRGGYTF
>TRBV6-6|TRBD1|TRBJ1-5
TGTGCCAGCAGCCAACAGGGGGCGGGAAATCAGCCCCAGCATTTT
CASSQQGAGNQPQHF